The 19 T cell receptor beta chains given below trace back to one sample, sequenced in a study of T cells in Graves' hyperthyroidism and ophthalmopathy. The TCR beta CDR3 regions underwent amplification using RNA transcripts as the source. HTBI primers were used for first-round RT-PCR of the TCR CDR3. MiXCR, applied by TCRdb to the multiplex PCR reads, yields one record per CDR3 protein. The table has about 520,000 distinct CDR3 sequences, around a quarter seen once; the top ten hold 11%. Sequenced sample: blood. Receptors were obtained from a woman in her 30s with Graves' ophthalmopathy.

V and J are TRBV7-2 and TRBJ2-7; TRBD2 agrees at 10 bases. The CDR3 runs 15 residues. After removal of 5 bases from V and 0 bases from J, the junction contained 4 bases not matched to a gene. Germline V gene data show CDR1 as SGHTA and CDR2 as FQGNSA. DNA of the CDR3: TGTGCCAGCAGCGTGACTAGCGGGCCCTCCTACGAGCAGTACTTC. Translation gives CASSVTSGPSYEQYF.

This clonotype came up many times. This chain connects TRBV7-8 to TRBJ2-5, with 9 bases identical to TRBD2. Looked up from germline, CDR1 is SGHVS and CDR2 is FQNEAQ. The junction had 1 base not matched to a gene; V was cut back by 6 bases and J by 2 bases. The CDR3 runs to 13 residues. In nucleotides, the CDR3 is TGTGCCAGCAGGACTAGCGGACAAGAGACCCAGTACTTC. It yields the protein CASRTSGQETQYF.

In its sample, this clonotype was seen many times. V is TRBV6-1 and J is TRBJ2-5; 8 bases line up with TRBD1. CDR1 and CDR2 (germline): MNHNS, SASEGT. V lost 7 bases and J lost 5; bases outside the gene matches: 15. The CDR3 runs to 16 residues. As DNA, the CDR3 is TGTGCCAGCACCAAACCTCAGGGGGCAAGGTGGGAGACCCAGTACTTC. Protein sequence: CASTKPQGARWETQYF.

The chain is built from TRBV28 and TRBJ1-3; the D is unclear. Germline V gene data show CDR1 as MDHEN and CDR2 as SYDVKM. V dropped 6 bases and J dropped 0 bases, with 9 bases sitting between them. This CDR3 has 14 residues. The CDR3 sequence is CASSSLISGNTIYF. For the CDR3, the DNA is TGTGCCAGCAGCTCACTGATCTCTGGAAACACCATATATTTT.

This clonotype occurred many times. The rearrangement links TRBV20-1 to TRBJ2-7; either TRBD1 or TRBD2 may supply D (5 bases each). There are 13 residues in the CDR3. Trimming left V 6 bases short and J 6 bases short, with 18 bases between. Germline V gene data show CDR1 as DFQATT and CDR2 as SNEGSKA (reference sequence). This chain's CDR3 is CSAARDQTSEQYF. The CDR3 DNA sequence: TGCAGTGCGGCCCGGGACCAAACCTCCGAGCAGTACTTC.

Many counts were recorded for this clonotype. The V call is TRBV7-8, the J call TRBJ1-2; D remains unclear. The CDR3 is made up of 12 amino acids. Germline V CDR1 and CDR2: SGHVS, FQNEAQ. V shed 5 bases and J shed 4 bases, with 8 bases lying between them. The CDR3 DNA is TGTGCCAGCAGCCCCCAACCCTATGGCTACACCTTC. It specifies CASSPQPYGYTF.

This clonotype was seen ten or more times. This chain uses TRBV19 with TRBJ1-2, with TRBD1 matching over 7 bases. This CDR3 has 15 amino acids. The V segment lost 9 bases and the J segment 0 bases; nucleotides outside the gene matches: 10. The germline CDR1 and CDR2 sequences are LNHDA and SQIVND (reference sequence). The CDR3, as DNA: TGTGCCAGCCGAACTACCGGGACAGCTAACTATGGCTACACCTTC. This codes for CASRTTGTANYGYTF.

V usage is TRBV13 and J usage is TRBJ2-5; the D gene is possibly TRBD2 (6 bases). Germline loops: CDR1 PRHDT, CDR2 FYEKMQ (reference sequence). Trimming removed 3 bases from V and 5 bases from J, with 13 bases in between. This CDR3 is built from 14 residues. For the CDR3, the DNA is TGTGCCAGCAGCTTCGGGAGAGGTGGGGAGACCCAGTACTTC. Protein sequence: CASSFGRGGETQYF. The variable domain in full, with the rest retrieved from reference TRBV13 and TRBJ2-5, is AAGVIQSPRHLIKEKRETATLKCYPIPRHDTVYWYQQGPGQDPQFLISFYEKMQSDKGSIPDRFSAQQFSDYHSELNMSSLELGDSALYFCASSFGRGGETQYFGPGTRLLVL.

CDR3 sequence: CASSLAGAGQPQHF. The CDR3, as DNA: TGTGCCAGCAGTTTAGCGGGGGCTGGCCAGCCCCAGCATTTT. V and J are TRBV12-3 or TRBV12-4 and TRBJ1-5; a possible D gene is TRBD1 (6 bases). V lost 0 bases to trimming and J lost 7 bases, with 10 bases between them. This CDR3 is built from 14 residues.

This clonotype was detected ten times or more. The rearrangement links TRBV10-3 to TRBJ1-2; a weak D match, TRBD1 (6 bases). This CDR3 contains 15 residues. Per germline, CDR1 ENHRY and CDR2 SYGVKD. V gave up 6 bases and J gave up 2 bases, with 16 bases separating them. CDR3 bases: TGTGCCATCAGGGGGGGCGAGGGCACGAACTATGGCTACACCTTC. Translated, it gives CAIRGGEGTNYGYTF.

This clonotype has ten or more counts. V gene TRBV19 combines with J gene TRBJ1-1; D remains unclear. CDR1 is LNHDA, CDR2 SQIVND, per germline (reference sequence). With 7 bases removed from V and 4 bases from J, the gap between germline ends came to 13 bases. The CDR3 loop spans 13 amino acids. The CDR3: CASNPRIGTEAFF. CDR3 nucleotide sequence: TGTGCCAGTAACCCCCGGATAGGCACTGAAGCTTTCTTT.

The sample holds many counts of this clonotype. V gene TRBV30 combines with J gene TRBJ2-7, with D perhaps matching TRBD1 or TRBD2 (5 bases each). The CDR3 covers 14 residues. The germline CDR1 and CDR2 sequences are GTSNPN and SVGIG (reference sequence). V lost 3 bases and J lost 2, with 14 bases in between. The CDR3: CAWSLGTGTYEQYF. The DNA of the CDR3 is TGTGCCTGGAGCCTTGGGACGGGGACCTACGAGCAGTACTTC.

The J gene is TRBJ1-2, the V gene TRBV20-1; D uncertain. The CDR3 is 12 residues long. V dropped 3 bases and J dropped 6 bases, with 11 bases sitting between them. The germline V gene encodes CDR1 DFQATT and CDR2 SNEGSKA (reference sequence). CDR3 protein: CSARDAGDGYTF. The CDR3 DNA reads TGCAGTGCTAGGGATGCGGGAGATGGCTACACCTTC.

This clonotype was detected many times. The V and J genes are TRBV5-5 and TRBJ1-5; D perhaps matches TRBD1 (5 bases). CDR3 size: 13 residues. In germline, CDR1 is SGHKS, CDR2 YYEKEE (reference sequence). V lost 6 bases and J lost 7, with 14 bases in between. The CDR3 sequence: CASTRDLDQPQHF. The CDR3 DNA reads as TGTGCCAGCACCCGGGACCTCGACCAGCCCCAGCATTTT. Full variable domain (remainder filled in from reference TRBV5-5 and TRBJ1-5): DAGVTQSPTHLIKTRGQQVTLRCSPISGHKSVSWYQQVLGQGPQFIFQYYEKEERGRGNFPDRFSARQFPNYSSELNVNALLLGDSALYLCASTRDLDQPQHFGDGTRLSIL.

Many counts were recorded for this clonotype. V is TRBV10-3 and J is TRBJ1-1; no clear D. Trimming took off 3 bases at V and 1 base at J, with 9 bases between the two ends. Germline V gives CDR1 ENHRY, CDR2 SYGVKD. This CDR3 has 14 amino acids. CDR3 DNA sequence: TGTGCCATCAGTGACAACAGAGCGAACACTGAAGCTTTCTTT. Translating gives CAISDNRANTEAFF.

There are many counts of this clonotype. This chain connects TRBV3-1 to TRBJ2-2; D gene uncertain. The V end was cut by 0 bases, the J end by 2 bases, with 4 bases between. The germline gives CDR1 LGHDT, CDR2 YNNKEL (reference sequence). CDR3 length: 14 amino acids. CDR3 sequence reads: CASSQDSNTGELFF. CDR3 nucleotide sequence: TGTGCCAGCAGCCAAGACAGCAACACCGGGGAGCTGTTTTTT.

The sample holds many counts of this clonotype. The chain has TRBV30 and TRBJ2-2, with D perhaps matching TRBD1 (6 bases). Per the germline V gene, CDR1 is GTSNPN and CDR2 is SVGIG (reference sequence). CDR3 size: 13 residues. The CDR3 here is CVTRDINTGELFF. The CDR3 DNA reads TGTGTGACCCGGGACATTAACACCGGGGAGCTGTTTTTT.

This clonotype has at least ten counts. The chain recombines TRBV6-5 with TRBJ1-2, with 9 bases fitting TRBD1. Germline V gene lookup returns CDR1 MNHEY and CDR2 SVGAGI. V shed 4 bases and J 2 bases; nucleotides not matched to a gene: 8. The CDR3 covers 16 residues. CDR3 DNA sequence: TGTGCCAGCAGTTCCCTCGGACAGGGGCCAAACTATGGCTACACCTTC. This codes for CASSSLGQGPNYGYTF.

This clonotype was recorded many times. One end of the junction varies from germline; a read error may be responsible. This chain joins TRBV28 and TRBJ1-1, with D perhaps TRBD1 (5 bases). CDR3 size: 14 residues. The germline gives CDR1 MDHEN, CDR2 SYDVKM. CDR3 amino acids: CASSPGAQNTEALF. DNA of the CDR3: TGTGCCAGCAGCCCCGGGGCCCAGAACACTGAAGCTCTCTTT.